This T cell receptor (beta chain) was recovered during a study of shared clonotypes between healthy human individuals. Germline V gene lookup returns CDR1 SGHTA and CDR2 FQGNSA. V was trimmed by 5 bases and J by 4 bases, leaving 18 bases between them. This CDR3 spans 16 amino acids. The table came from immunoSEQ multiplex PCR; TCRdb's copy has only in-frame clones and leaves some out. The sample consists of 2 million to 2.5 million clones, 90% to 95% of them appearing once. This clonotype originated in a man aged 18 to 29 in good health. Sequencing was performed on naive CD4+ T cells sorted from blood. Subset indicated: CD45RA+ positively selected. This chain links TRBV7-2 with TRBJ2-1, with D possibly TRBD2 on 6 matching bases. CDR3 loop: CASSGYPSRGYNEQFF. CDR3 coding DNA: TGTGCCAGCAGCGGATACCCTAGCCGGGGGTACAATGAGCAGTTCTTC.